Detailed here is one TCR beta chain. Its antigen is still unknown. The sample is drawn from a study of vaccination and CD4 T cells after COVID-19. V dropped 0 bases and J dropped 0; count of bases not matched to a gene: 11. The CDR3 is 18 residues long. Germline V gene sequence: CDR1 SGHDN, CDR2 FVKESK. An Oncomine TCR Beta short-read assay was used to sequence the DNA from cultured CD4+ T cells. Each CDR3 protein is one row after TCRdb ran MiXCR on the PCR reads. The sample carries under 15,000 distinct CDR3 sequences, about 56% recorded once. The treatment was: roughly 10-day PBMC culture with coronavirus spike peptide pools or control peptides (ViraFEST assay).

The sequence was collected from a human donor who had recovered from COVID-19. Sequenced material: CD4+ T cells from blood, cultured in vitro. The V and J genes are TRBV14 and TRBJ2-7, with 7 bases fitting TRBD1. CDR3 DNA: TGTGCCAGCAGCCAAGAACCTATCCAGGACAGGAGCTCCTACGAGCAGTACTTC. This gives the protein CASSQEPIQDRSSYEQYF.